Listed below are T cell receptor beta chains from one sample, sequenced in a study of blood T cell repertoires in COVID-19. The assay was immunoSEQ multiplex PCR, and TCRdb's table has in-frame clones only and misses some. The sample shows about 280,000 clones, around 87% of them seen only once. Sample: PBMCs or T cells enriched from blood (not recorded which). The receptors shown here come from a woman between 18 and 29 years old with acute COVID-19. Both conserved end residues are part of each CDR3. Fields, in order: CDR3 protein, CDR3 DNA, V gene, J gene, clone size, D gene. D genes are given only for firm matches. Expanded clones are given a class, and other clones once, few, many or no size at all.

CDR3 protein: CASSPLRGSGIQQYF
CDR3 DNA: TGTGCCAGCAGTCCTCTTCGGGGGAGTGGGATCCAGCAGTACTTC
V gene: TRBV27
J gene: TRBJ2-7
clone size: NA
D gene: NA

CDR3 protein: CASSLESGLAGVNEQFF
CDR3 DNA: TGTGCCAGCAGCTTAGAATCTGGACTAGCGGGAGTCAATGAGCAGTTCTTC
V gene: TRBV7-3
J gene: TRBJ2-1
clone size: NA
D gene: TRBD2

CDR3 protein: CASRPDRPNTEAFF
CDR3 DNA: TGTGCCAGCAGACCCGACAGGCCGAACACTGAAGCTTTCTTT
V gene: TRBV6-5
J gene: TRBJ1-1
clone size: NA
D gene: NA

CDR3 protein: CASIRGTSGRAYETQYF
CDR3 DNA: TGTGCCAGCATACGAGGGACTAGCGGGAGGGCCTATGAGACCCAGTACTTC
V gene: TRBV5-5
J gene: TRBJ2-5
clone size: NA
D gene: TRBD2

CDR3 protein: CASSQDQDRLYEQYF
CDR3 DNA: TGCGCCAGCAGCCAAGATCAGGACAGGTTATACGAGCAGTACTTC
V gene: TRBV4-1
J gene: TRBJ2-7
clone size: NA
D gene: TRBD1

CDR3 protein: CASSIDPLAVGNEQFF
CDR3 DNA: TGTGCCAGTAGTATAGATCCGCTAGCGGTTGGGAATGAGCAGTTCTTC
V gene: TRBV19
J gene: TRBJ2-1
clone size: NA
D gene: TRBD2

CDR3 protein: CASSQGGGLYNEQFF
CDR3 DNA: TGCGCCAGCAGCCAAGGTGGGGGGTTGTACAATGAGCAGTTCTTC
V gene: TRBV4-3
J gene: TRBJ2-1
clone size: NA
D gene: NA

CDR3 protein: CASSPVSTETQYF
CDR3 DNA: TGTGCCAGCTCCCCCGTATCTACCGAGACCCAGTACTTC
V gene: TRBV18
J gene: TRBJ2-5
clone size: NA
D gene: NA

CDR3 protein: CASSIADSAGPDTQYF
CDR3 DNA: TGTGCCAGTAGTATAGCCGACTCAGCGGGCCCTGATACGCAGTATTTT
V gene: TRBV19
J gene: TRBJ2-3
clone size: NA
D gene: NA

CDR3 protein: CASSDYGTSGAYEQYF
CDR3 DNA: TGTGCCAGCAGTGACTACGGGACTAGCGGGGCCTACGAGCAGTACTTC
V gene: TRBV6-1
J gene: TRBJ2-7
clone size: NA
D gene: TRBD2

CDR3 protein: CASSIYRAGRDEQYF
CDR3 DNA: TGTGCCAGTAGTATTTATAGAGCGGGAAGGGACGAGCAGTACTTC
V gene: TRBV19
J gene: TRBJ2-7
clone size: NA
D gene: TRBD2

CDR3 protein: CASLFTGGSDEQFF
CDR3 DNA: TGTGCCAGCCTTTTTACAGGGGGCTCAGATGAGCAGTTCTTC
V gene: TRBV18
J gene: TRBJ2-1
clone size: NA
D gene: TRBD1

CDR3 protein: CASSFSLAGGSDTQYF
CDR3 DNA: TGTGCCAGCAGCTTTTCTCTAGCGGGAGGATCAGATACGCAGTATTTT
V gene: TRBV11-2
J gene: TRBJ2-3
clone size: NA
D gene: TRBD2

CDR3 protein: CASSLSGQGLGYGYTF
CDR3 DNA: TGTGCCAGCAGTTTATCGGGACAGGGGCTGGGCTATGGCTACACCTTC
V gene: TRBV27
J gene: TRBJ1-2
clone size: NA
D gene: TRBD1

CDR3 protein: CATSIPAANEQFF
CDR3 DNA: TGTGCCACCAGCATCCCTGCGGCGAATGAGCAGTTCTTC
V gene: TRBV15
J gene: TRBJ2-1
clone size: NA
D gene: NA

CDR3 protein: CASSRRTGGNTEAFF
CDR3 DNA: TGTGCCAGCAGCCGTCGGACAGGGGGGAACACTGAAGCTTTCTTT
V gene: TRBV4-2
J gene: TRBJ1-1
clone size: NA
D gene: TRBD1

CDR3 protein: CSASSTTDRGHEQYF
CDR3 DNA: TGCAGTGCTAGTTCTACCACGGACAGGGGTCACGAGCAGTACTTC
V gene: TRBV20-1
J gene: TRBJ2-7
clone size: NA
D gene: TRBD1

CDR3 protein: CASRTGTPLREQYF
CDR3 DNA: TGTGCCAGCAGAACCGGGACACCCTTGCGGGAGCAGTACTTC
V gene: TRBV28
J gene: TRBJ2-7
clone size: NA
D gene: NA

CDR3 protein: CASSQSGQGAYEQYF
CDR3 DNA: TGCGCCAGCAGCCAATCCGGACAGGGGGCTTACGAGCAGTACTTC
V gene: TRBV4-1
J gene: TRBJ2-7
clone size: NA
D gene: TRBD1

CDR3 protein: CATSRDTGTGANVLTF
CDR3 DNA: TGTGCCACCAGCAGAGATACCGGGACTGGGGCCAACGTCCTGACTTTC
V gene: TRBV15
J gene: TRBJ2-6
clone size: many
D gene: NA

CDR3 protein: CASSWTGGAANQPQHF
CDR3 DNA: TGTGCCAGCAGTTGGACCGGGGGGGCGGCCAATCAGCCCCAGCATTTT
V gene: TRBV28
J gene: TRBJ1-5
clone size: NA
D gene: NA

CDR3 protein: CASKSGLGGGQNLLHEPNYGYTF
CDR3 DNA: TGTGCCAGCAAATCTGGCCTGGGGGGGGGCCAGAACCTACTCCACGAACCTAACTATGGCTACACCTTC
V gene: TRBV27
J gene: TRBJ1-2
clone size: few
D gene: NA

CDR3 protein: CASSFVPAGSDTQYF
CDR3 DNA: TGTGCCAGCAGCTTCGTCCCGGCGGGTTCAGATACGCAGTATTTT
V gene: TRBV7-3
J gene: TRBJ2-3
clone size: NA
D gene: NA

CDR3 protein: CASSLAGGTNYGYTF
CDR3 DNA: TGCGCCAGCAGCTTGGCGGGGGGGACTAACTATGGCTACACCTTC
V gene: TRBV5-1
J gene: TRBJ1-2
clone size: NA
D gene: NA

CDR3 protein: CASSEAGRGFGYTF
CDR3 DNA: TGTGCCAGCAGTGAGGCGGGCAGGGGATTTGGCTACACCTTC
V gene: TRBV2
J gene: TRBJ1-2
clone size: NA
D gene: NA

CDR3 protein: CASSQVSGPYNEQFF
CDR3 DNA: TGTGCCAGCAGCCAAGTAAGCGGGCCCTACAATGAGCAGTTCTTC
V gene: TRBV3-1/TRBV3-2
J gene: TRBJ2-1
clone size: NA
D gene: NA

CDR3 protein: CASSFGFSGNEQFF
CDR3 DNA: TGCGCCAGCAGCTTCGGGTTTTCGGGCAATGAGCAGTTCTTC
V gene: TRBV5-1
J gene: TRBJ2-1
clone size: NA
D gene: NA

CDR3 protein: CASRGLAGVYEQYF
CDR3 DNA: TGTGCCAGCAGAGGACTAGCGGGAGTTTACGAGCAGTACTTC
V gene: TRBV6-5
J gene: TRBJ2-7
clone size: NA
D gene: TRBD2

CDR3 protein: CASSEQGRRGKTEAFF
CDR3 DNA: TGTGCCAGCAGCGAACAGGGTAGACGAGGTAAGACTGAAGCTTTCTTT
V gene: TRBV7-2
J gene: TRBJ1-1
clone size: NA
D gene: NA

CDR3 protein: CASSLRLAGAYEQYF
CDR3 DNA: TGTGCCAGCAGCTTACGGCTAGCGGGGGCCTACGAGCAGTACTTC
V gene: TRBV7-8
J gene: TRBJ2-7
clone size: few
D gene: TRBD2

CDR3 protein: CASKPGLVVGEQFF
CDR3 DNA: TGTGCCAGCAAACCGGGACTAGTTGTCGGTGAGCAGTTCTTC
V gene: TRBV3-1/TRBV3-2
J gene: TRBJ2-1
clone size: NA
D gene: TRBD2

CDR3 protein: CSVEGQTNTGELFF
CDR3 DNA: TGCAGCGTTGAAGGACAGACGAACACCGGGGAGCTGTTTTTT
V gene: TRBV29-1
J gene: TRBJ2-2
clone size: NA
D gene: NA

CDR3 protein: CAIKGDRSLQETQYF
CDR3 DNA: TGTGCCATCAAAGGGGACAGGAGCCTGCAAGAGACCCAGTACTTC
V gene: TRBV10-3
J gene: TRBJ2-5
clone size: NA
D gene: TRBD1

CDR3 protein: CASSFLRTDTQYF
CDR3 DNA: TGTGCCAGCAGTTTCTTACGGACAGATACGCAGTATTTT
V gene: TRBV28
J gene: TRBJ2-3
clone size: NA
D gene: NA

CDR3 protein: CSARTINTDTQYF
CDR3 DNA: TGCAGCGCCCGGACTATAAACACAGATACGCAGTATTTT
V gene: TRBV29-1
J gene: TRBJ2-3
clone size: NA
D gene: NA

CDR3 protein: CASSSKVSGRATSYNEQFF
CDR3 DNA: TGCGCCAGCAGCTCCAAAGTTAGCGGGAGGGCCACTTCCTACAATGAGCAGTTCTTC
V gene: TRBV5-1
J gene: TRBJ2-1
clone size: NA
D gene: TRBD2

CDR3 protein: CASSLALRQLIYGYTF
CDR3 DNA: TGTGCCAGCAGCTTAGCGTTACGACAGTTAATCTATGGCTACACCTTC
V gene: TRBV7-9
J gene: TRBJ1-2
clone size: NA
D gene: NA

CDR3 protein: CASSHLLAGDTREEQYF
CDR3 DNA: TGCGCCAGCAGCCACCTACTAGCGGGAGACACTCGGGAAGAGCAGTACTTC
V gene: TRBV5-1
J gene: TRBJ2-7
clone size: NA
D gene: TRBD2

CDR3 protein: CASSPRTGIYYGYTF
CDR3 DNA: TGTGCCAGCTCACCGAGGACAGGGATCTACTATGGCTACACCTTC
V gene: TRBV18
J gene: TRBJ1-2
clone size: NA
D gene: TRBD1

CDR3 protein: CASSPRPGGNTGELFF
CDR3 DNA: TGTGCCAGCTCACCACGGCCGGGGGGGAACACCGGGGAGCTGTTTTTT
V gene: TRBV18
J gene: TRBJ2-2
clone size: NA
D gene: TRBD2

CDR3 protein: CASSLTGWDRGLQPQHF
CDR3 DNA: TGTGCCAGCAGTTTAACTGGCTGGGACAGGGGGCTTCAGCCCCAGCATTTT
V gene: TRBV28
J gene: TRBJ1-5
clone size: NA
D gene: TRBD1

CDR3 protein: CASSLDRAPQYF
CDR3 DNA: TGTGCCAGCAGCTTAGATAGAGCCCCCCAGTACTTC
V gene: TRBV11-2
J gene: TRBJ2-5
clone size: NA
D gene: NA

CDR3 protein: CASSDQTGGNTEAFF
CDR3 DNA: TGCGCCAGCAGTGACCAGACAGGGGGGAACACTGAAGCTTTCTTT
V gene: TRBV10-2
J gene: TRBJ1-1
clone size: NA
D gene: TRBD1